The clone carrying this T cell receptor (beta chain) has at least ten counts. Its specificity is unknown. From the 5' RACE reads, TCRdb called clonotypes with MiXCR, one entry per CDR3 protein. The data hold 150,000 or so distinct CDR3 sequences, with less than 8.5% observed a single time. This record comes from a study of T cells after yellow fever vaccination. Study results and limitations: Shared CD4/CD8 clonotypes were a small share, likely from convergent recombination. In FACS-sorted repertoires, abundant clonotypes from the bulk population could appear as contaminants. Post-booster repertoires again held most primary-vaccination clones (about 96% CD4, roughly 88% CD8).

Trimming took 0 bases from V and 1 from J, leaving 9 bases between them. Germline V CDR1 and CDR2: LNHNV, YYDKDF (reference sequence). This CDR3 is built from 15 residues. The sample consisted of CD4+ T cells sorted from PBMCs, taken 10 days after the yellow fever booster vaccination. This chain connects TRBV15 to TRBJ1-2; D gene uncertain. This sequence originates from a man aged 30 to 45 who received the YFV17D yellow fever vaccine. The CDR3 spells CATSRDPTVNYGYTF. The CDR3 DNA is TGTGCCACCAGCAGAGACCCGACGGTTAACTATGGCTACACCTTC.